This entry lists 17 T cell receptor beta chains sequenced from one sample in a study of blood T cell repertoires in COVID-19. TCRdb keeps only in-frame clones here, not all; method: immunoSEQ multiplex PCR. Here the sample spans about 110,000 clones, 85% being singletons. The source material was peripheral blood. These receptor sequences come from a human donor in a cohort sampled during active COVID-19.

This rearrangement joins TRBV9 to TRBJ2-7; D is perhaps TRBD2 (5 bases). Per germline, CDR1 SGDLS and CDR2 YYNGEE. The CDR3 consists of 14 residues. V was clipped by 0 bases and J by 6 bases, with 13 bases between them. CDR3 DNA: TGTGCCAGCAGCGTAGCGGCGAGGGTGGGCGAGCAGTACTTC. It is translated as CASSVAARVGEQYF.

CDR3 sequence: CASSLAGGRASGNTIYF. In DNA form, the CDR3 reads TGTGCCAGCAGCTTAGCCGGCGGCAGGGCATCTGGAAACACCATATATTTT. The chain combines TRBV11-2 with TRBJ1-3, with a weak D call TRBD1 (5 bases). Looked up from germline, CDR1 is SGHAT and CDR2 is FQNNGV. This CDR3 region has 17 residues. V was cut by 1 base and J by 1 base, with 14 bases left in between.

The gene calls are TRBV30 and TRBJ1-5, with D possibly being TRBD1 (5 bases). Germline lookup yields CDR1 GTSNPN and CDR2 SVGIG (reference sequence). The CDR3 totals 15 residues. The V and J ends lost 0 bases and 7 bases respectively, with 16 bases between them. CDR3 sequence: CAWSVGWTSRQPQHF. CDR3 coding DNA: TGTGCCTGGAGTGTAGGGTGGACAAGTAGGCAGCCCCAGCATTTT.

Here the CDR3 reads CASSQDPGANTGELFF. DNA for the CDR3: TGCGCCAGCAGCCAAGACCCAGGGGCGAACACCGGGGAGCTGTTTTTT. The chain links TRBV4-3 to TRBJ2-2, with a tentative D call TRBD1 (6 bases). Trimming cost V 0 bases and J 0 bases, with 8 bases left between them. This CDR3 region has 16 residues. In germline, CDR1 is LGHNA, CDR2 YSLEER.

CDR3 region: CASSEYFSNQPQHF. CDR3 bases: TGTGCCAGCAGTGAGTACTTTAGCAATCAGCCCCAGCATTTT. The gene calls are TRBV6-1 and TRBJ1-5; no definite D call. V was pared by 3 bases and J by 0 bases, with 6 bases between. From germline, CDR1 is MNHNS and CDR2 SASEGT. The CDR3 contains 14 residues.

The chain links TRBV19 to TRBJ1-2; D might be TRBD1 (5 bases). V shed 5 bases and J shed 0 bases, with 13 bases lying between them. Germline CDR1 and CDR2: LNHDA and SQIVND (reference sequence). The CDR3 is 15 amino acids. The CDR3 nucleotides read TGTGCCAGTAGTCGAGAGGACACGCCTAACTATGGCTACACCTTC. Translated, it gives CASSREDTPNYGYTF.

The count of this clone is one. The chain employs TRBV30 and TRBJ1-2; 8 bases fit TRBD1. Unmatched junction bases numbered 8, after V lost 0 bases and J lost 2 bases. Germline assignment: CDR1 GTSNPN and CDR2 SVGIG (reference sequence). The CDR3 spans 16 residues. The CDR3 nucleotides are TGTGCCTGGAGTGTACGATTTCGGACAGGGAACTATGGCTACACCTTC. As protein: CAWSVRFRTGNYGYTF.

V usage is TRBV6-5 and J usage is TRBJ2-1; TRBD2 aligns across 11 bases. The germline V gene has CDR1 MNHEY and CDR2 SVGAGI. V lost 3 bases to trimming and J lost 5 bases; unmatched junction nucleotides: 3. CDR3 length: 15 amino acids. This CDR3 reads CASSYLAGGHNEQFF. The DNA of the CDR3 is TGTGCCAGCAGTTATCTAGCGGGGGGCCACAATGAGCAGTTCTTC.

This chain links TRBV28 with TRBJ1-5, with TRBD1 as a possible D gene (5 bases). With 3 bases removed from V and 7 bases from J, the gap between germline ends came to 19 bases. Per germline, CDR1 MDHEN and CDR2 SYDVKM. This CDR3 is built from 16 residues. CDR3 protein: CASSLVEFQGWQPQHF. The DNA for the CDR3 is TGTGCCAGCAGTTTGGTTGAGTTCCAGGGATGGCAGCCCCAGCATTTT.

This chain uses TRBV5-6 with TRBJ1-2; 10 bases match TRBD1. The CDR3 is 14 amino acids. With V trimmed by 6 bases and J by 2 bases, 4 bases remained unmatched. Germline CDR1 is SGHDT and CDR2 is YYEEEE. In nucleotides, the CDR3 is TGTGCCAGCATCCGACAGGGGGCCAACTATGGCTACACCTTC. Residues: CASIRQGANYGYTF.

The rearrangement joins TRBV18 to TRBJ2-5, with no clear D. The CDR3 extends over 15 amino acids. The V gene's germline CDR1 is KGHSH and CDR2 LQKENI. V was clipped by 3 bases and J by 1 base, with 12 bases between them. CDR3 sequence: CASSPISGSQETQYF. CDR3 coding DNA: TGTGCCAGCTCACCTATATCAGGCAGCCAAGAGACCCAGTACTTC.

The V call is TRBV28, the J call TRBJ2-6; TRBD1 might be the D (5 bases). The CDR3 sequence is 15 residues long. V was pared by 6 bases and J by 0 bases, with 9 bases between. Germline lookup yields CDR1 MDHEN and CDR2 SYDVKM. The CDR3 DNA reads TGTGCCAGCAGAGGGGATTCCTCTGGGGCCAACGTCCTGACTTTC. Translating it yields CASRGDSSGANVLTF. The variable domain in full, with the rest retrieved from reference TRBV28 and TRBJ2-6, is DVKVTQSSRYLVKRTGEKVFLECVQDMDHENMFWYRQDPGLGLRLIYFSYDVKMKEKGDIPEGYSVSREKKERFSLILESASTNQTSMYLCASRGDSSGANVLTFGAGSRLTVL.

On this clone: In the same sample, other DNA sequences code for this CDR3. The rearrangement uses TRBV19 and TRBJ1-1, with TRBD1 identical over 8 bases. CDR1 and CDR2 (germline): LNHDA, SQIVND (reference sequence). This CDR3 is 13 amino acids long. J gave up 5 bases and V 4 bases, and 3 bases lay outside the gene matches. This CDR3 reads CASSTQGGTEAFF. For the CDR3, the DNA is TGTGCCAGTAGTACACAGGGGGGGACTGAAGCTTTCTTT.

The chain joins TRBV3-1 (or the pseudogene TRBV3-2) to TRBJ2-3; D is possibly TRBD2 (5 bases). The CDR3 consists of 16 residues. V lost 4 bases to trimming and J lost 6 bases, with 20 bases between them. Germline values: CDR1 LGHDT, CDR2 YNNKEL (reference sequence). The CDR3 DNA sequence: TGTGCCAGCAGCCCCCTCAGAGGAGCGGTCGCCGATACGCAGTATTTT. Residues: CASSPLRGAVADTQYF.

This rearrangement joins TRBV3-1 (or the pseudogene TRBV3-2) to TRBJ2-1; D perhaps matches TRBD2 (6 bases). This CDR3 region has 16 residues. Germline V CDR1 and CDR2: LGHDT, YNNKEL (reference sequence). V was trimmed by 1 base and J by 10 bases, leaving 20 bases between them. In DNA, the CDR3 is TGTGCCAGCAGCCAAGGGGCGTTCGGGGGTGCCGACGAGCAGTTCTTC. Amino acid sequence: CASSQGAFGGADEQFF.

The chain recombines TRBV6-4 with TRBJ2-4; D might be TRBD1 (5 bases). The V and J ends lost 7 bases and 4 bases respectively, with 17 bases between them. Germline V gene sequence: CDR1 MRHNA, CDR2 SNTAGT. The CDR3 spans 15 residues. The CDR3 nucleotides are TGTGCCAGCACAGAAAGGGGCGAACTGAAAAACATTCAGTACTTC. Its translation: CASTERGELKNIQYF.

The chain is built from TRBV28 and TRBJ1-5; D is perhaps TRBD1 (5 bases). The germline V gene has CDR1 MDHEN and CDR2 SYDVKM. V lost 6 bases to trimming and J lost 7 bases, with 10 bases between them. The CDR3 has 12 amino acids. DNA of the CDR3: TGTGCCAGCAGAACAACAGGCCAGCCCCAGCATTTT. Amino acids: CASRTTGQPQHF.